The present TCR beta chain was sequenced within a study of T cell clonality in common variable immunodeficiency. Study results and caveats: Reportedly, TCR beta sequences from common variable immunodeficiency showed fewer deletions and N-nucleotide insertions. Compared with healthy controls, CVID subjects showed increased TCRbeta clonality, mostly in about a third.

Sequenced by immunoSEQ multiplex PCR; TCRdb stores in-frame clones only, minus some. Sampling found some 19,000 clones, none seen once. CDR1 and CDR2 (germline): GTSNPN, SVGIG (reference sequence). The trim removed 2 bases at V and 0 bases at J, leaving 4 bases unmatched. The CDR3 extends over 15 amino acids. As for this clone: Its antigen is unidentified. The sequence runs out 3 residues before the end of the CDR3; the remainder is reconstructed from the germline J gene.

Specimen: peripheral blood mononuclear cells. The TCR was taken from a human donor with common variable immunodeficiency. V is TRBV30 and J is TRBJ2-1; 7 nucleotides line up with TRBD1. This chain's CDR3 is CAWSLRGSSYNEQFF. CDR3 bases read: TGTGCCTGGAGTCTCAGGGGGAGCTCCTACAATGAG. Variable domain in full (rest from reference TRBV30 and TRBJ2-1): SQTIHQWPATLVQPVGSPLSLECTVEGTSNPNLYWYRQAAGRGLQLLFYSVGIGQISSEVPQNLSASRPQDRQFILSSKKLLLSDSGFYLCAWSLRGSSYNEQFFGPGTRLTVL.